Each of the 20 T cell receptor beta chains below was sequenced from the same sample in a study of T cells after yellow fever vaccination. TCRdb analysed the 5' RACE reads with MiXCR anew, one entry per CDR3 protein. The top ten clones hold roughly a sixth of a sample with a few hundred thousand distinct CDR3 sequences, 6.5% to 8.5% of them seen once. The source was PBMCs, collected approximately 47 days after the first yellow fever vaccination. These receptors came from a young man who received the YFV17D yellow fever vaccine.

This clonotype was counted a few times. The chain's CDR3 is CASSYSWGPNYQETQYF. CDR3 bases: TGTGCCAGCAGTTATTCCTGGGGGCCGAACTACCAAGAGACCCAGTACTTC. The V call is TRBV6-5, the J call TRBJ2-5, with a possible D match to TRBD1 (6 bases). Germline CDR1 reads MNHEY; CDR2 reads SVGAGI. CDR3 length: 17 amino acids. V lost 3 bases and J lost 0, with 17 bases in between.

A few counts support this clonotype. V gene TRBV6-1 combines with J gene TRBJ2-3, with D possibly TRBD2 on 5 matching bases. The CDR3 has 14 residues. Trimming took off 8 bases at V and 0 bases at J, with 12 bases between the two ends. Per germline, CDR1 MNHNS and CDR2 SASEGT. CDR3 protein: CASRRGISTDTQYF. CDR3 bases: TGTGCCAGCCGCCGGGGAATTAGCACAGATACGCAGTATTTT.

The rearrangement uses TRBV12-3 or TRBV12-4 and TRBJ1-2, with TRBD1 matching over 8 bases. CDR3 length: 17 residues. With 4 bases clipped from V and 0 bases from J, the junction kept 10 bases outside the gene matches. This CDR3 reads CASSSDRGPEANYGYTF. CDR3 nucleotide sequence: TGTGCCAGCAGTTCCGACAGGGGCCCAGAGGCTAACTATGGCTACACCTTC.

The chain is built from TRBV18 and TRBJ1-2; the D is unclear. V lost 3 bases to trimming and J lost 8 bases, with 10 bases between them. Germline CDR1 is KGHSH and CDR2 is LQKENI. The CDR3 runs 12 residues. This CDR3 reads CASSPREGGYTF. The DNA of the CDR3 is TGTGCCAGCTCACCGAGGGAAGGAGGCTACACCTTC.

The table lists this clonotype with a few counts. The chain couples TRBV5-1 to TRBJ2-3; no reliable D call. Germline assignment: CDR1 SGHRS and CDR2 YFSETQ. Trimming shortened V by 0 bases and J by 2 bases, and 4 bases separated the two germline ends. The CDR3 totals 13 residues. The CDR3 DNA reads as TGCGCCAGCAGCTTGGGGCACACAGATACGCAGTATTTT. Amino acids: CASSLGHTDTQYF.

At least ten counts were recorded for this clonotype. The V gene is TRBV12-3 or TRBV12-4, the J gene TRBJ2-7; 7 positions match TRBD2. With V trimmed by 9 bases and J by 3 bases, 5 bases remained unmatched. The CDR3 runs 12 residues. The CDR3 nucleotides read TGTGCCAGTGGGGAGGGTTTCTACGAGCAGTACTTC. Amino acid sequence: CASGEGFYEQYF.

This clonotype was picked up many times. This chain joins TRBV15 and TRBJ1-1, with D uncertain. Trimming removed 0 bases at V and 1 base at J, with 6 bases between. The CDR3 loop spans 14 amino acids. The germline V gene has CDR1 LNHNV and CDR2 YYDKDF (reference sequence). The CDR3 reads CATSRDPQNTEAFF. The CDR3 nucleotides read TGTGCCACCAGCAGAGATCCGCAGAACACTGAAGCTTTCTTT.

In this sample, this clonotype turned up many times. This chain uses TRBV4-2 with TRBJ1-1; 7 bases map to TRBD1. The CDR3 contains 14 residues. After removal of 4 bases from V and 3 bases from J, the junction contained 5 bases not matched to a gene. The germline gives CDR1 LGHNA, CDR2 YNFKEQ. The CDR3 loop is CASSPGTEDTEAFF. The CDR3 bases are TGTGCCAGCAGCCCTGGGACAGAAGACACTGAAGCTTTCTTT.

This clonotype has more than one count but fewer than ten. The chain links TRBV30 to TRBJ2-7; the D gene is possibly TRBD1 (6 bases). The V and J ends lost 2 bases and 1 base respectively, with 12 bases between them. The CDR3 is 14 amino acids. Germline CDR1 GTSNPN, CDR2 SVGIG (reference sequence). The CDR3 DNA reads as TGTGCCTGGAGTACTACAGGGCTTTCCTACGAGCAGTACTTC. It is translated as CAWSTTGLSYEQYF.

This clonotype occurred a few times. The chain employs TRBV7-9 and TRBJ1-2, with 7 nucleotides matching TRBD1. V trimming: 5 bases; J trimming: 8 bases; junction bases outside the gene matches: 11. This CDR3 has 14 amino acids. Germline-derived CDR1 and CDR2 are SEHNR and FQNEAQ (reference sequence). This CDR3 is CASSLYGTVGGYTF. CDR3 nucleotides: TGTGCCAGCAGCCTATACGGGACAGTCGGCGGCTACACCTTC.

This clonotype was observed a handful of times. The chain carries TRBV7-2 and TRBJ2-1; D perhaps matches TRBD2 (7 bases). Germline V gives CDR1 SGHTA, CDR2 FQGNSA. This CDR3 contains 14 residues. V was trimmed by 1 base and J by 9 bases, leaving 13 bases between them. The chain's CDR3 is CASSLDTGRAEQFF. The CDR3 DNA reads as TGTGCCAGCAGCTTAGATACAGGGAGGGCTGAGCAGTTCTTC.

The rearrangement joins TRBV29-1 to TRBJ2-7; 11 bases line up with TRBD2. V lost 1 base, J lost 3 bases, and 8 bases stayed unmatched. This CDR3 is 16 amino acids long. CDR1 SQVTM and CDR2 ANQGSEA come from the germline V gene. This chain's CDR3 is CSVEGLETSGDYEQYF. CDR3 bases: TGCAGCGTTGAAGGGCTAGAGACTAGCGGGGACTACGAGCAGTACTTC.

This chain links TRBV7-2 with TRBJ1-1; D is ambiguous. Germline assignment: CDR1 SGHTA and CDR2 FQGNSA. The CDR3 runs 15 residues. V was clipped by 3 bases and J by 5 bases, with 16 bases between them. The CDR3 region has the DNA TGTGCCAGCAGCTTCCCGGCCCGGGTAGGGACTGAAGCTTTCTTT. Its protein is CASSFPARVGTEAFF.

The chain is built from TRBV5-1 and TRBJ2-7, with 10 bases that match TRBD1. Germline CDR1 and CDR2: SGHRS and YFSETQ. This CDR3 comprises 15 residues. J was trimmed by 2 bases and V by 4 bases; bases with no gene match: 6. The CDR3 nucleotides are TGCGCCAGCAGCCGGGGGACAGGGGATGCCTACGAGCAGTACTTC. Translation: CASSRGTGDAYEQYF.

The DNA for the CDR3 is TGTGCCAGCAGTCCCTGGGGGGGGAGATCCAATCAGCCCCAGCATTTT. As protein: CASSPWGGRSNQPQHF. J is TRBJ1-5 and V is TRBV6-5; possibly TRBD1 for D (5 bases). V was shortened by 5 bases and J by 3 bases, with 17 bases between the two germline ends. CDR3 length: 16 residues. Germline CDR1 MNHEY, CDR2 SVGAGI.

Here the CDR3 reads CASSSPGSTYEQYF. CDR3 in DNA: TGTGCCAGCAGTTCACCGGGATCCACCTACGAGCAGTACTTC. The chain links TRBV12-3 or TRBV12-4 to TRBJ2-7; the D gene is possibly TRBD2 (5 bases). The CDR3 is 14 amino acids. V lost 4 bases, J lost 2 bases, and 12 bases lay in between.

The rearrangement joins TRBV12-3 or TRBV12-4 to TRBJ1-5; perhaps TRBD1 as D (5 bases). The CDR3 runs 13 residues. V lost 2 bases to trimming and J lost 5 bases, with 7 bases between them. The CDR3 region has the DNA TGTGCCAGCAGTTTAATAGGGGATCAGCCCCAGCATTTT. Protein: CASSLIGDQPQHF.

CDR3 DNA: TGTGCCAGTAGTATACGTCCCCCCTACGCTGAAGCTTTCTTT. This encodes CASSIRPPYAEAFF. The V gene is TRBV19, the J gene TRBJ1-1; D is unresolved. CDR3 length: 14 amino acids. Germline values: CDR1 LNHDA, CDR2 SQIVND (reference sequence). V lost 2 bases and J lost 6, with 13 bases in between.

This clonotype has just a few counts. The chain employs TRBV6-1 and TRBJ2-6; D remains unclear. The CDR3 has 12 residues. Germline CDR1 reads MNHNS; CDR2 reads SASEGT. V lost 10 bases and J 1 base, leaving 5 bases between the germline ends. The CDR3 spells CATGSGANVLTF. CDR3 nucleotides: TGTGCCACGGGTTCTGGGGCCAACGTCCTGACTTTC.

The rearrangement joins TRBV7-6 to TRBJ2-7; D is unclear. The CDR3 consists of 12 residues. V shed 0 bases and J shed 5 bases, with 5 bases lying between them. The germline CDR1 and CDR2 sequences are SGHVS and FNYEAQ. CDR3 sequence reads: CASSLAEDEQYF. Written as DNA, the CDR3 is TGTGCCAGCAGCTTAGCCGAGGACGAGCAGTACTTC.